The next 20 T cell receptor beta chains were all read from a single sample in a study of CD8 T cells in Susac syndrome. Reverse transcription of about 0.5 to 1 ug RNA was performed with random hexamers. TCRdb itself ran the immunoSEQ multiplex PCR reads through MiXCR, one entry per CDR3 protein. The table has around 170,000 distinct CDR3 sequences, approximately 95% seen once. Sequenced: CD8+ T cells from PBMCs. The receptors originated from a human donor with Susac syndrome.

The CDR3 DNA follows: TGTGCCAGCAGCCAAGATCAAATGACAGTGGGACATCAGCCCCAGCATTTT. This sequence encodes CASSQDQMTVGHQPQHF. This sequence joins TRBV3-1 and TRBJ1-5, with D possibly being TRBD1 (5 bases). The V gene's germline CDR1 is LGHDT and CDR2 YNNKEL (reference sequence). The CDR3 totals 17 residues. V was pared by 0 bases and J by 5 bases, with 17 bases between. The full variable domain, in which reference TRBV3-1 and TRBJ1-5 provide the parts outside the CDR3, is DTAVSQTPKYLVTQMGNDKSIKCEQNLGHDTMYWYKQDSKKFLKIMFSYNNKELIINETVPNRFSPKSPDKAHLNLHINSLELGDSAVYFCASSQDQMTVGHQPQHFGDGTRLSIL.

The chain uses TRBV5-1 and TRBJ2-1; 9 bases are shared with TRBD2. V shed 0 bases, J shed 5 bases, and the junction held 3 bases outside the gene matches. The CDR3 runs to 15 residues. Germline-derived CDR1 and CDR2 are SGHRS and YFSETQ. Written as DNA, the CDR3 is TGCGCCAGCAGCTTGGCCGGGACTAGCCACAATGAGCAGTTCTTC. This translates into CASSLAGTSHNEQFF. Based on the CDR3 plus reference TRBV5-1 and TRBJ2-1, the full variable domain is KAGVTQTPRYLIKTRGQQVTLSCSPISGHRSVSWYQQTPGQGLQFLFEYFSETQRNKGNFPGRFSGRQFSNSRSEMNVSTLELGDSALYLCASSLAGTSHNEQFFGPGTRLTVL.

The J gene is TRBJ2-3, the V gene TRBV3-1; 7 bases fit TRBD2. Per the germline V gene, CDR1 is LGHDT and CDR2 is YNNKEL (reference sequence). CDR3 size: 14 residues. Unmatched junction bases numbered 2, after V lost 5 bases and J lost 0 bases. CDR3 sequence (DNA): TGTGCCAGCAGCTTTAGCGGGAGCACAGATACGCAGTATTTT. Protein product: CASSFSGSTDTQYF.

The chain employs TRBV6-5 and TRBJ2-3, with TRBD1 as a possible D gene (5 bases). V lost 6 bases to trimming and J lost 1 base, with 14 bases between them. Germline lookup yields CDR1 MNHEY and CDR2 SVGAGI. The CDR3 has 15 amino acids. CDR3 loop: CASRPQQDGTDTQYF. The CDR3 DNA sequence: TGTGCCAGCAGACCCCAACAGGACGGCACAGATACGCAGTATTTT.

The chain recombines TRBV13 with TRBJ2-7; TRBD2 matches at 10 bases. Germline V gene data show CDR1 as PRHDT and CDR2 as FYEKMQ (reference sequence). This CDR3 comprises 14 residues. The V gene end was trimmed by 2 bases and the J gene end by 7 bases; junction bases not matched to a gene: 5. As DNA, the CDR3 is TGTGCCAGCAGCTTACTAGCGGGAGCAAATGAGCAGTACTTC. Protein product: CASSLLAGANEQYF.

V gene TRBV6-6 combines with J gene TRBJ1-6, with D perhaps matching TRBD1 (5 bases). The germline V gene has CDR1 MNHNY and CDR2 SVGAGI (reference sequence). V lost 6 bases and J 7 bases, leaving 16 bases between the germline ends. The CDR3 runs to 15 residues. CDR3 coding DNA: TGTGCCAGCAGCCCTGAGGGGACTCAAAATTCACCCCTCCACTTT. It translates to CASSPEGTQNSPLHF.

J is TRBJ2-7 and V is TRBV13; D is unclear. Looked up from germline, CDR1 is PRHDT and CDR2 is FYEKMQ (reference sequence). The CDR3 contains 15 residues. Trimming removed 5 bases at V and 1 base at J, with 15 bases between. For the CDR3, the DNA is TGTGCCAGCAGCGATACCGGAGCTCAGTCCTACGAGCAGTACTTC. This gives the protein CASSDTGAQSYEQYF. Full variable domain (rest looked up from reference TRBV13 and TRBJ2-7): AAGVIQSPRHLIKEKRETATLKCYPIPRHDTVYWYQQGPGQDPQFLISFYEKMQSDKGSIPDRFSAQQFSDYHSELNMSSLELGDSALYFCASSDTGAQSYEQYFGPGTRLTVT.

A single count supports this clonotype. The chain employs TRBV9 and TRBJ2-2, with 8 bases identical to TRBD2. Germline V gene data show CDR1 as SGDLS and CDR2 as YYNGEE. The V gene end was trimmed by 4 bases and the J gene end by 4 bases; junction bases not matched to a gene: 12. The CDR3 spans 17 residues. CDR3 protein: CASSWSGAGVVTGELFF. As DNA, the CDR3 is TGTGCCAGCAGCTGGTCCGGAGCGGGGGTTGTCACCGGGGAGCTGTTTTTT.

The rearrangement links TRBV10-3 to TRBJ1-2; possible D gene TRBD1, 5 bases. This CDR3 comprises 13 residues. Germline-derived CDR1 and CDR2 are ENHRY and SYGVKD. Trimming removed 2 bases at V and 3 bases at J, with 7 bases between. CDR3 nucleotides: TGTGCCATCAGTGAGAGCAGGGACTATGGCTACACCTTC. Translated: CAISESRDYGYTF.

V and J are TRBV27 and TRBJ2-6; D may be TRBD1 (5 bases). Looked up from germline, CDR1 is MNHEY and CDR2 is SMNVEV (reference sequence). The CDR3 is 15 residues long. V shed 11 bases and J shed 1 base, with 15 bases lying between them. The CDR3 sequence: CASTFTGSGANVLTF. CDR3 sequence (DNA): TGTGCCTCAACATTCACAGGTTCTGGGGCCAACGTCCTGACTTTC.

The table lists this clonotype with a count of one. CDR3 bases: TGTGCCAGCAGTACCACCCTGGGACCGACAGGCAATCAGCCCCAGCATTTT. It is translated as CASSTTLGPTGNQPQHF. V usage is TRBV12-3 or TRBV12-4 and J usage is TRBJ1-5; D possibly corresponds to TRBD1 (5 bases). Trimming pared 5 bases from V and 2 bases from J, leaving 19 bases between. This CDR3 region has 17 residues.

DNA for the CDR3: TGTGCCAGCTCACCACTTGAGGCGGGAGAGACGGGAGAGCAGTTCTTC. Translation gives CASSPLEAGETGEQFF. This sequence joins TRBV18 and TRBJ2-1; 7 bases map to TRBD2. Unmatched junction bases numbered 13, after V lost 1 base and J lost 10 bases. The V gene's germline CDR1 is KGHSH and CDR2 LQKENI. The CDR3 totals 16 residues.

V and J are TRBV5-5 and TRBJ2-7, with TRBD2 identical over 8 bases. With V trimmed by 4 bases and J by 0 bases, 9 bases remained unmatched. In germline, CDR1 is SGHKS, CDR2 YYEKEE (reference sequence). The CDR3 is 16 amino acids. The CDR3 here is CASSRGLAQTSYEQYF. In DNA form, the CDR3 reads TGTGCCAGCAGCCGAGGACTAGCTCAGACCTCCTACGAGCAGTACTTC.

The V gene is TRBV4-1, the J gene TRBJ2-1; D possibly corresponds to TRBD2 (6 bases). The ends were cut back, 7 bases at V and 5 bases at J, with 15 bases in the middle. Germline V gene lookup returns CDR1 MGHRA and CDR2 YSYEKL. The CDR3 covers 14 residues. CDR3 in DNA: TGCGCCAGCAAGCTAAGCGGGTTCGACAATGAGCAGTTCTTC. Its translation is CASKLSGFDNEQFF.

CDR3 in DNA: TGTGCCAGCAGTTTAACCAGCGACCCCGCCTACGAGCAGTACTTC. It translates to CASSLTSDPAYEQYF. This chain uses TRBV25-1 with TRBJ2-7; D is undetermined. V was cut by 5 bases and J by 2 bases, with 16 bases left in between. The germline CDR1 and CDR2 sequences are MGHDK and SYGVNS. The CDR3 contains 15 residues.

The CDR3 DNA follows: TGCGCCAGCAGCCAAATACTTCTGACCTACGAGCAGTACTTC. Residues: CASSQILLTYEQYF. The chain has TRBV4-1 and TRBJ2-7, with D unclear. This CDR3 spans 14 amino acids. Trimming cost V 2 bases and J 2 bases, with 10 bases left between them. Germline CDR1 is MGHRA and CDR2 is YSYEKL.

The chain carries TRBV12-3 or TRBV12-4 and TRBJ2-3, with 11 bases aligning to TRBD2. J was trimmed by 2 bases and V by 5 bases; bases with no gene match: 6. The CDR3 consists of 16 residues. DNA for the CDR3: TGTGCCAGCAGTCCGTTAGCGGGGGGGCACACAGATACGCAGTATTTT. It specifies CASSPLAGGHTDTQYF.

The chain is built from TRBV3-1 and TRBJ1-5, with 9 positions matching TRBD1. Unmatched junction bases numbered 7, after V lost 4 bases and J lost 6 bases. The CDR3 covers 15 residues. Germline V gives CDR1 LGHDT, CDR2 YNNKEL (reference sequence). For the CDR3, the DNA is TGTGCCAGCAGCCGCACAGGGGGCGCGTTTCAGCCCCAGCATTTT. It encodes CASSRTGGAFQPQHF.

The rearrangement joins TRBV14 to TRBJ1-1; TRBD1 matches at 7 bases. The ends lost 1 base at V and 8 bases at J; junction bases unmatched: 7. Germline V gives CDR1 SGHDN, CDR2 FVKESK. This CDR3 is built from 14 residues. The chain's CDR3 is CASSQGLLGQEAFF. CDR3 nucleotides: TGTGCCAGCAGCCAAGGATTGTTGGGACAGGAAGCTTTCTTT. Supplemented by reference TRBV14 and TRBJ1-1, the full variable domain reads EAGVTQFPSHSVIEKGQTVTLRCDPISGHDNLYWYRRVMGKEIKFLLHFVKESKQDESGMPNNRFLAERTGGTYSTLKVQPAELEDSGVYFCASSQGLLGQEAFFGQGTRLTVV.

The V and J genes are TRBV6-5 and TRBJ2-5; D possibly corresponds to TRBD1 (5 bases). Germline CDR1 and CDR2: MNHEY and SVGAGI. V was clipped by 4 bases and J by 4 bases, with 10 bases between them. CDR3 length equals 13 residues. The CDR3 DNA reads as TGTGCCAGCAGTTCTCAGGGATTAGAGACCCAGTACTTC. It translates to CASSSQGLETQYF.